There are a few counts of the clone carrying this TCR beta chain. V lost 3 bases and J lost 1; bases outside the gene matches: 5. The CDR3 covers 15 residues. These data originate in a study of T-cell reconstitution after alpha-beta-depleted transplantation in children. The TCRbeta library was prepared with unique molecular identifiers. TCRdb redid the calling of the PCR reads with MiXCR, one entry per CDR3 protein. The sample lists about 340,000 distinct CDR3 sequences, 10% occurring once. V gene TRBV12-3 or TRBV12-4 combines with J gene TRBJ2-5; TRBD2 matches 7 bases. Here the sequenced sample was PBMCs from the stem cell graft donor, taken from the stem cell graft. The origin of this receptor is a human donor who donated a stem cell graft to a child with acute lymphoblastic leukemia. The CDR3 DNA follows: TGTGCCAGCAGTTTCGCTAGCGGACTCCAAGAGACCCAGTACTTC. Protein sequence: CASSFASGLQETQYF.